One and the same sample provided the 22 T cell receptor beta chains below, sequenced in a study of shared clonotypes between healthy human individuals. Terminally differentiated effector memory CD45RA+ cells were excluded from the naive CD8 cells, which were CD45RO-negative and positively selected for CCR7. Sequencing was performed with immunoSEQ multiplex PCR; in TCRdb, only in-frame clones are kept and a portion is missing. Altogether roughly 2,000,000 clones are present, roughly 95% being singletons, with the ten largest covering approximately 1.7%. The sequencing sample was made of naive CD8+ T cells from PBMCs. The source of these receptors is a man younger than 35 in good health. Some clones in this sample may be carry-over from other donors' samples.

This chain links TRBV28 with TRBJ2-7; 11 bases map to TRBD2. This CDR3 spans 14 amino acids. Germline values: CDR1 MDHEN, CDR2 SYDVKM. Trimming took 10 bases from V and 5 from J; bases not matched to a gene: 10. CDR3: CAIMTSGKGDEQYF. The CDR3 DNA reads TGTGCCATCATGACTAGCGGGAAAGGAGACGAGCAGTACTTC.

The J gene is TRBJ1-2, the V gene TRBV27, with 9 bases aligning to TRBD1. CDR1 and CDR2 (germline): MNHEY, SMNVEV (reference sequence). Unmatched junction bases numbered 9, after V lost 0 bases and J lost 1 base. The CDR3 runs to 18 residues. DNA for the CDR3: TGTGCCAGCAGTTTATCTTTCGGGACAGGGCTAATTAACTATGGCTACACCTTC. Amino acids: CASSLSFGTGLINYGYTF.

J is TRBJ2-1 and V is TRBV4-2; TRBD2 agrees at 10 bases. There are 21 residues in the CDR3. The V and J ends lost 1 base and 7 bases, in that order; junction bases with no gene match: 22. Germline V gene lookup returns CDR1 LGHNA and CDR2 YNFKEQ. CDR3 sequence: CASSQGQSYTSSGRAWNEQFF. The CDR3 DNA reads TGTGCCAGCAGCCAAGGCCAATCATACACCTCTAGCGGGAGAGCATGGAATGAGCAGTTCTTC.

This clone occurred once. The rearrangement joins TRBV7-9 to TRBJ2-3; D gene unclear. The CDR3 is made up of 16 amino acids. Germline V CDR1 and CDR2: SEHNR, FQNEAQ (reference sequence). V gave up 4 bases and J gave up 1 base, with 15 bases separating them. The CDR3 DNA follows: TGTGCCAGCAGCTCCACCCGGGTAGAAGGCACAGATACGCAGTATTTT. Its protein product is CASSSTRVEGTDTQYF.

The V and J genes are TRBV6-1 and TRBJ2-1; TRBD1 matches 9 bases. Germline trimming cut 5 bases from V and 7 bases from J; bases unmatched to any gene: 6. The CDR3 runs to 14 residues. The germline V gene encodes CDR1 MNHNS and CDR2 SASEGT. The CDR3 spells CASSTRDRVNEQFF. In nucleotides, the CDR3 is TGTGCCAGCAGTACCCGGGACAGGGTGAATGAGCAGTTCTTC.

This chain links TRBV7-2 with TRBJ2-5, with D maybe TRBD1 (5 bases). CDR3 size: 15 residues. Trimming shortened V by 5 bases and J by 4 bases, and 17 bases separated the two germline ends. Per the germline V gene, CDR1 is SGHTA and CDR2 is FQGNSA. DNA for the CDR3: TGTGCCAGCAGCCACCCCAGGGCAGGGATAGAGACCCAGTACTTC. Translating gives CASSHPRAGIETQYF. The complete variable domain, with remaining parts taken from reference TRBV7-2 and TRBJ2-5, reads GAGVSQSPSNKVTEKGKDVELRCDPISGHTALYWYRQSLGQGLEFLIYFQGNSAPDKSGLPSDRFSAERTGGSVSTLTIQRTQQEDSAVYLCASSHPRAGIETQYFGPGTRLLVL.

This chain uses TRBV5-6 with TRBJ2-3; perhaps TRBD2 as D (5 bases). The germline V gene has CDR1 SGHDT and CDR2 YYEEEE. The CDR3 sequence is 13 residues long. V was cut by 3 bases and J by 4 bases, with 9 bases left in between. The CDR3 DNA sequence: TGTGCCAGCAGCTCGATCGGGGCAGATACGCAGTATTTT. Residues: CASSSIGADTQYF.

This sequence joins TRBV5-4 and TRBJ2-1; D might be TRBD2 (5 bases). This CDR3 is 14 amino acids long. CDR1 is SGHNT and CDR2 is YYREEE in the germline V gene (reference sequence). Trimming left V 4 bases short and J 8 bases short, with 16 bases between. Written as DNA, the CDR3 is TGTGCCAGCAGCCGCCCCGGGGAGAGGGATGAGCAGTTCTTC. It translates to CASSRPGERDEQFF.

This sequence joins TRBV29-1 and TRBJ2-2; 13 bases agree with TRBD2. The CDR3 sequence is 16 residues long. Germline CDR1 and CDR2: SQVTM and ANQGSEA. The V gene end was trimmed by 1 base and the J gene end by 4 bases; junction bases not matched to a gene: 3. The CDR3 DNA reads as TGCAGCGTTGAAGGGACTAGCGGGAGCGGCACCGGGGAGCTGTTTTTT. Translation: CSVEGTSGSGTGELFF.

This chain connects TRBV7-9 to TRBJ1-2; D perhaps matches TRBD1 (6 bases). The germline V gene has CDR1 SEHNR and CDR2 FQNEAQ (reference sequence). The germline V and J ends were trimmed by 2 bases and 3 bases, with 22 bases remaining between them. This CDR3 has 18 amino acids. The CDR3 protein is CASSLPNAGTTKDYGYTF. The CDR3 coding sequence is TGTGCCAGCAGCTTACCAAATGCCGGGACAACGAAAGACTATGGCTACACCTTC.

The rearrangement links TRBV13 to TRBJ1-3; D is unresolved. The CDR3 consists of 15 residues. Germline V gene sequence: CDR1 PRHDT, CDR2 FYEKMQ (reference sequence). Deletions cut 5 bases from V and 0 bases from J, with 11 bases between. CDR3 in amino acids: CASSPGPSSGNTIYF. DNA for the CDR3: TGTGCCAGCAGCCCCGGACCGAGCTCTGGAAACACCATATATTTT.

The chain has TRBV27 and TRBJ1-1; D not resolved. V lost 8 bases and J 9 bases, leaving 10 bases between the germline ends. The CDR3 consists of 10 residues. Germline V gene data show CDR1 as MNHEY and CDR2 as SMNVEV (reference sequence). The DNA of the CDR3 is TGTGCCAGCGGCGGGCCTAAAGCTTTCTTT. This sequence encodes CASGGPKAFF.

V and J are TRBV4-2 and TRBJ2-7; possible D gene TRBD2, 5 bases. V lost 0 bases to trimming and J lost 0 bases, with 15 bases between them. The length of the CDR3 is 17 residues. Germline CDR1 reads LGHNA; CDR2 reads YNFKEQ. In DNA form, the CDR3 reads TGTGCCAGCAGCCAAGATCAAAAACTAGGTCGCTCCTACGAGCAGTACTTC. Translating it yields CASSQDQKLGRSYEQYF.

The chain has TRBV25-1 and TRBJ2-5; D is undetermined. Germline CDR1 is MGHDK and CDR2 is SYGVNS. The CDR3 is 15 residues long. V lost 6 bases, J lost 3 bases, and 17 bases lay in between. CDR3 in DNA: TGTGCCAGCAGGAACTGGCTGGAAAATAAAGAGACCCAGTACTTC. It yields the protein CASRNWLENKETQYF.

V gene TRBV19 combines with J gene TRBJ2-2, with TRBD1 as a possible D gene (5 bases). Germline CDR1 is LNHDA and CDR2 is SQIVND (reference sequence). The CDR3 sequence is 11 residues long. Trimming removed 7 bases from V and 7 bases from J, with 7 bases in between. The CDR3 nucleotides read TGTGCCAGTATAGGGGTCGGGGAGCTGTTTTTT. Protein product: CASIGVGELFF. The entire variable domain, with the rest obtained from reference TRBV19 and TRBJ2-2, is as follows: DGGITQSPKYLFRKEGQNVTLSCEQNLNHDAMYWYRQDPGQGLRLIYYSQIVNDFQKGDIAEGYSVSREKKESFPLTVTSAQKNPTAFYLCASIGVGELFFGEGSRLTVL.

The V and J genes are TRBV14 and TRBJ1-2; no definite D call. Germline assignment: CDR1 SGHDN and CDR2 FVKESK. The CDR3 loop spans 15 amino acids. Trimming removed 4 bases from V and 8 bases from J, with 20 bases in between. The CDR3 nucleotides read TGTGCCAGCAGCCTAACGGACGGGCCCGGGGAAGGCTACACCTTC. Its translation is CASSLTDGPGEGYTF.

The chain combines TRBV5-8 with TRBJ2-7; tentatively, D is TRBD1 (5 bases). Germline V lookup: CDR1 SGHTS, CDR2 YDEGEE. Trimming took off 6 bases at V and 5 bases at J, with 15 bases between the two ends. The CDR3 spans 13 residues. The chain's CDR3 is CASTPAGLHEQYF. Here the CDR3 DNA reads TGTGCCAGCACCCCCGCAGGGCTTCACGAGCAGTACTTC.

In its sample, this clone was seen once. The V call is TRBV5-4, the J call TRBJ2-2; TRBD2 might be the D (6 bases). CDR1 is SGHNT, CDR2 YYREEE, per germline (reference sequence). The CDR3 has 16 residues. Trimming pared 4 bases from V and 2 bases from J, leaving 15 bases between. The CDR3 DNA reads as TGTGCCAGCAGCCTGGGGTGGGAGGAAAACACCGGGGAGCTGTTTTTT. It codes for CASSLGWEENTGELFF.

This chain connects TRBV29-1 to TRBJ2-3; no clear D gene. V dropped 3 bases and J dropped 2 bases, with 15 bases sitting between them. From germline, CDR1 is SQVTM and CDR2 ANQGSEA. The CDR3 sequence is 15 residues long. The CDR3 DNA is TGCAGCGTTGAGGGCCCTCTCATCGACACAGATACGCAGTATTTT. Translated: CSVEGPLIDTDTQYF.

The DNA for the CDR3 is TGTGCCAGCAGCCCCGGGGACAGGGGTAGCAACTATGGCTACACCTTC. Translated, it gives CASSPGDRGSNYGYTF. The genes are TRBV7-3 and TRBJ1-2, with 10 nucleotides matching TRBD1. Trimming took 5 bases from V and 2 from J; bases not matched to a gene: 8. Germline V gene lookup returns CDR1 SGHTA and CDR2 FQGTGA. This CDR3 spans 16 amino acids.

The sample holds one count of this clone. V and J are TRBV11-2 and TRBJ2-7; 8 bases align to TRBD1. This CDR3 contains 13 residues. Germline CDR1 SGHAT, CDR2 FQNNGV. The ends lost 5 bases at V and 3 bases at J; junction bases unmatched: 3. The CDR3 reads CASSTTGGYEQYF. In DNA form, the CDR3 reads TGTGCCAGCAGCACCACAGGGGGCTACGAGCAGTACTTC.

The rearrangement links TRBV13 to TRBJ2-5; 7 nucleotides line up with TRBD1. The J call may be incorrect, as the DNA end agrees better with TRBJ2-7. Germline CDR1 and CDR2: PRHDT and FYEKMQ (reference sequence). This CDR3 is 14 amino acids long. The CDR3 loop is CASSSGQSSYEQYF. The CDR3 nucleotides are TGTGCCAGCAGCTCGGGACAGAGCTCCTACGAGCAGTACTTC.